This TCR beta chain was documented in a study of cytotoxic CD8 clonotypes in ibrutinib-treated CLL. The repertoire was sequenced with immunoSEQ multiplex PCR; TCRdb's copy has only in-frame clones and lacks some. The sample yields more than 200,000 clones, about three quarters seen once. V lost 4 bases and J 7 bases, leaving 21 bases between the germline ends. Germline CDR1 SGHDT, CDR2 YYEEEE. The CDR3 length is 16 residues. Sequencing was performed on PBMCs, taken after 24 months of ibrutinib treatment. The chain carries TRBV5-6 and TRBJ2-1; D unresolved. This sequence originates from a human donor with chronic lymphocytic leukemia. CDR3 nucleotide sequence: TGTGCCAGCAGCCGCCGGTGGGTGATTGCCTCGAATGAGCAGTTCTTC. Amino acid sequence: CASSRRWVIASNEQFF.